This TCR beta chain was captured by sequencing in a study of blood T cell repertoires in COVID-19. For the study at large: Some COVID-19 samples were acute and others convalescent; all came from the United States, Italy and Spain. The analysed material was cDNA or gDNA that came from T cells, B-cell-depleted T cells, or PBMCs.

Measured with immunoSEQ multiplex PCR; TCRdb has only the in-frame clones, and not every one. Of approximately 120,000 clones in the sample, about 86% were seen once. Sequenced input: peripheral blood. The sequence came from a man aged 80 or over with active or convalescent COVID-19.

In nucleotides, the CDR3 is TGTGCCAGCAGTTTCCTAGCGGGGCTAGCGGGGTCCTACGAGCAGTACTTC. Translated: CASSFLAGLAGSYEQYF. The V and J genes are TRBV6-2 or TRBV6-3 and TRBJ2-7; TRBD2 matches 9 bases. The trim removed 4 bases at V and 1 base at J, leaving 11 bases unmatched. Germline CDR1 reads MNHEY; CDR2 reads SVGEGT. The length of the CDR3 is 17 residues.